The 32 T cell receptor beta chains given below trace back to one sample, sequenced in a study of CD8 T cells in ankylosing spondylitis. The study's findings and limits: Blood from ankylosing spondylitis patients appeared to carry a characteristic roughly 8-variant TCR beta motif.

TCRdb passed the 5' RACE reads through MiXCR, listing each CDR3 protein once. This sample has over 700,000 distinct CDR3 sequences; roughly 20% occur once, and the top ten carry under 20%. Their recognized antigens are unknown. The source material was blood, either unsorted or a sorted T cell fraction (not recorded which). The source of these receptors is a male donor with ankylosing spondylitis.

The V call is TRBV5-1, the J call TRBJ1-2; D is unclear. This CDR3 has 14 amino acids. The germline V and J ends were trimmed by 4 bases and 8 bases, with 18 bases remaining between them. The germline V gene has CDR1 SGHRS and CDR2 YFSETQ. The CDR3 region has the DNA TGCGCCAGCAGCCCCCCAGACCTTACATGGGGCTACACCTTC. It encodes CASSPPDLTWGYTF.

This clonotype turned up a few times. The genes are TRBV5-1 and TRBJ2-7, with 7 bases aligning to TRBD1. The CDR3 extends over 15 amino acids. CDR1 is SGHRS, CDR2 YFSETQ, per germline. J gave up 2 bases and V 0 bases, and 5 bases lay outside the gene matches. Here the CDR3 reads CASSLGRQGAYEQYF. The CDR3 DNA is TGCGCCAGCAGCTTGGGTCGGCAGGGGGCCTACGAGCAGTACTTC.

The rearrangement uses TRBV7-9 and TRBJ2-7, with a weak D call TRBD2 (5 bases). Trimming removed 5 bases from V and 5 bases from J, with 19 bases in between. The CDR3 is 15 residues long. Germline V gene sequence: CDR1 SEHNR, CDR2 FQNEAQ (reference sequence). The CDR3 reads CASSPLRGSVDEQYF. CDR3 sequence (DNA): TGTGCCAGCAGCCCCCTCCGGGGTTCTGTGGACGAGCAGTACTTC.

This clonotype appeared a few times. The chain links TRBV20-1 to TRBJ2-2; D perhaps matches TRBD2 (6 bases). The V end lost 0 bases, the J end lost 1 base, and 12 bases lay between the germline ends. Per the germline V gene, CDR1 is DFQATT and CDR2 is SNEGSKA (reference sequence). The CDR3 length is 16 residues. The CDR3 here is CSARDLVSGNTGELFF. In nucleotides, the CDR3 is TGCAGTGCTAGAGATCTAGTTAGCGGGAACACCGGGGAGCTGTTTTTT.

The genes are TRBV4-3 and TRBJ1-3, with no clear D. CDR1 and CDR2 (germline): LGHNA, YSLEER. The CDR3 contains 15 residues. The germline V and J ends were trimmed by 4 bases and 4 bases, with 14 bases remaining between them. The CDR3 sequence: CASSRTSGTGNTIYF. CDR3 nucleotides: TGCGCCAGCAGCCGAACGTCAGGTACCGGAAACACCATATATTTT.

This chain links TRBV6-6 with TRBJ1-1; D not certain. The CDR3 has 12 residues. Germline CDR1 MNHNY, CDR2 SVGAGI (reference sequence). The germline V and J ends were trimmed by 2 bases and 11 bases, with 12 bases remaining between them. The DNA for the CDR3 is TGTGCCAGCAGTTACGTCAAGGATGAGGCTTTCTTT. It specifies CASSYVKDEAFF.

The sample holds a few counts of this clonotype. DNA of the CDR3: TGTGCCAGCAGCTCCTCCCCAAGACAGTACTTC. Protein product: CASSSSPRQYF. The chain recombines TRBV12-3 or TRBV12-4 with TRBJ2-4, with unresolved D. V shed 6 bases and J shed 13 bases, with 13 bases lying between them. CDR3 length: 11 amino acids.

This clonotype showed up just a few times. The chain is built from TRBV19 and TRBJ2-1; unclear D gene. Trimming cost V 7 bases and J 8 bases, with 12 bases left between them. The germline V gene encodes CDR1 LNHDA and CDR2 SQIVND (reference sequence). This CDR3 has 12 residues. This chain's CDR3 is CASTLRLDEQFF. The CDR3 DNA sequence: TGTGCCAGTACCTTAAGGCTTGATGAGCAGTTCTTC.

This clonotype was seen more than once but under ten times. The J gene is TRBJ2-1, the V gene TRBV12-3 or TRBV12-4; weak D call: TRBD1 (5 bases). CDR3 length: 15 residues. Trimming stripped 2 bases from V and 8 bases from J, with 16 bases between. The CDR3 DNA sequence: TGTGCCAGCAGTTTATCGGACAACGCTCGGGATGAGCAGTTCTTC. As protein: CASSLSDNARDEQFF.

The chain links TRBV15 to TRBJ2-5; D may be TRBD1 (7 bases). Germline V gene lookup returns CDR1 LNHNV and CDR2 YYDKDF (reference sequence). V was pared by 5 bases and J by 5 bases, with 18 bases between. The CDR3 totals 15 residues. For the CDR3, the DNA is TGTGCCACCAGCCCAGGAGTCGGAGGGGGCGAGACCCAGTACTTC. Translation gives CATSPGVGGGETQYF.

To note about this clonotype: A junction end diverges from the germline sequence, so it may reflect a read error. This chain's CDR3 is CSVEVLLGAFF. CDR3 coding DNA: TGCAGCGTCGAAGTCCTGCTGGGAGCTTTCTTT. The chain uses TRBV29-1 and TRBJ1-1; D ambiguous. Germline CDR1 reads SQVTM; CDR2 reads ANQGSEA. The CDR3 spans 11 residues.

This clonotype was observed a few times. V gene TRBV20-1 combines with J gene TRBJ1-1; 9 bases are shared with TRBD1. CDR1 is DFQATT, CDR2 SNEGSKA, per germline (reference sequence). V gave up 4 bases and J gave up 8 bases; unmatched junction bases: 5. This CDR3 has 12 amino acids. CDR3 protein: CSATGTGREAFF. The CDR3, as DNA: TGCAGTGCTACTGGGACAGGGCGCGAAGCTTTCTTT.

This clonotype was seen more than once but under ten times. V and J are TRBV27 and TRBJ1-2; TRBD1 might be the D (6 bases). Trimming took off 0 bases at V and 6 bases at J, with 11 bases between the two ends. In germline, CDR1 is MNHEY, CDR2 SMNVEV (reference sequence). The CDR3 loop spans 14 amino acids. This chain's CDR3 is CASSLSVAGDGYTF. The DNA of the CDR3 is TGTGCCAGCAGTTTATCGGTCGCAGGGGATGGCTACACCTTC.

The J gene is TRBJ1-2, the V gene TRBV6-5; no definite D call. CDR1 and CDR2 from the germline V gene are MNHEY and SVGAGI. V was pared by 5 bases and J by 5 bases, with 9 bases between. This CDR3 spans 12 amino acids. CDR3 sequence reads: CASSASGYGYTF. As DNA, the CDR3 is TGTGCCAGCAGTGCCTCGGGGTATGGCTACACCTTC.

This rearrangement joins TRBV20-1 to TRBJ2-3; TRBD1 aligns across 7 bases. Trimming took 0 bases from V and 4 from J; bases not matched to a gene: 7. This CDR3 comprises 15 residues. Germline values: CDR1 DFQATT, CDR2 SNEGSKA (reference sequence). CDR3 nucleotide sequence: TGCAGTGCTAGAGATCTAGCAACAGGGGCAGATACGCAGTATTTT. Protein: CSARDLATGADTQYF.

This clonotype appeared a few times. The chain joins TRBV12-3 or TRBV12-4 to TRBJ2-1; D is uncertain. CDR3 length equals 14 residues. V was pared by 2 bases and J by 7 bases, with 12 bases between. CDR3 protein: CASSLWRQDNEQFF. CDR3 nucleotides: TGTGCCAGCAGTTTATGGCGGCAAGATAATGAGCAGTTCTTC.

The chain has TRBV3-1 and TRBJ2-3, with a tentative D call TRBD2 (6 bases). The V gene's germline CDR1 is LGHDT and CDR2 YNNKEL (reference sequence). The V and J ends lost 4 bases and 3 bases respectively, with 14 bases between them. This CDR3 comprises 15 residues. The CDR3 is CASSLRSGRTDTQYF. The DNA for the CDR3 is TGTGCCAGCAGCCTACGGTCCGGGAGAACAGATACGCAGTATTTT.

The gene calls are TRBV12-3 or TRBV12-4 and TRBJ2-2, with D hard to call. This CDR3 region has 14 residues. Trimming shortened V by 2 bases and J by 5 bases, and 9 bases separated the two germline ends. DNA for the CDR3: TGTGCCAGCAGTTTATCCGAGGAGACCGGGGAGCTGTTTTTT. Protein: CASSLSEETGELFF.

Only a few counts were recorded for this clonotype. The chain carries TRBV19 and TRBJ2-5; D ambiguous. TRBJ2-3 matches the DNA end more closely, so the J call is doubtful. This CDR3 spans 11 amino acids. Germline V gene lookup returns CDR1 LNHDA and CDR2 SQIVND (reference sequence). The CDR3 here is CASSTEETQYF. CDR3 DNA: TGTGCCAGTAGTACTGAGGAGACGCAGTATTTT.

The rearrangement links TRBV7-9 to TRBJ2-7; D uncertain. Trimming removed 6 bases from V and 3 bases from J, with 18 bases in between. The CDR3 consists of 15 residues. Germline CDR1 SEHNR, CDR2 FQNEAQ (reference sequence). CDR3 residues: CASRPNPDEDYEQYF. The DNA of the CDR3 is TGTGCCAGCAGACCAAATCCGGACGAGGACTACGAGCAGTACTTC.

This clonotype has only a few counts. The V call is TRBV28, the J call TRBJ1-2, with a possible D match to TRBD1 (5 bases). Trimming took off 5 bases at V and 4 bases at J, with 20 bases between the two ends. The germline CDR1 and CDR2 sequences are MDHEN and SYDVKM. The CDR3 runs to 16 residues. CDR3 loop: CASSPTPGAEAYGYTF. DNA of the CDR3: TGTGCCAGCAGTCCCACTCCCGGGGCGGAGGCCTATGGCTACACCTTC.

The chain is built from TRBV2 and TRBJ2-1; D possibly corresponds to TRBD2 (5 bases). Germline CDR1 reads SNHLY; CDR2 reads FYNNEI. The CDR3 covers 14 residues. The CDR3 DNA reads TGTGCGGGCGGGCTAGTAGCCGCCTACAATGAGCAGTTCTTC. Translation gives CAGGLVAAYNEQFF.

The table lists this clonotype with a count of one. The chain employs TRBV30 and TRBJ2-2; possibly TRBD1 or TRBD2 for D (5 bases each). CDR1 is GTSNPN, CDR2 SVGIG, per germline (reference sequence). The CDR3 consists of 12 residues. V was trimmed by 2 bases and J by 6 bases, leaving 7 bases between them. CDR3 nucleotide sequence: TGTGCCTGGAGTTTGGGGGCCGGGGAGCTGTTTTTT. Amino acids: CAWSLGAGELFF.

V and J are TRBV7-6 and TRBJ2-5, with D perhaps TRBD1 or TRBD2 (6 bases each). Germline CDR1 reads SGHVS; CDR2 reads FNYEAQ. The CDR3 is made up of 14 amino acids. Trimming took 5 bases from V and 5 from J, leaving 15 bases between them. The CDR3 loop reads CASSPGGKRETQYF. As DNA, the CDR3 is TGTGCCAGCAGCCCCGGGGGCAAGAGGGAGACCCAGTACTTC.

The chain carries TRBV5-1 and TRBJ2-2, with a tentative D call TRBD1 (6 bases). The V gene lost 3 bases and the J gene lost 7 bases, with 13 bases spanning the gap. The CDR3 runs 14 residues. Per germline, CDR1 SGHRS and CDR2 YFSETQ. The CDR3 DNA is TGCGCCAGCAGCTGGGCAGGGGACGGCGGGGAGCTGTTTTTT. It specifies CASSWAGDGGELFF.

CDR3 sequence: CSARDQTSGTYEQYF. The CDR3 bases are TGCAGTGCTAGAGATCAGACTAGCGGAACTTACGAGCAGTACTTC. The chain recombines TRBV20-1 with TRBJ2-7; 9 bases fit TRBD2. The germline V gene has CDR1 DFQATT and CDR2 SNEGSKA (reference sequence). The CDR3 is made up of 15 amino acids. The V and J ends lost 0 bases and 4 bases, in that order; junction bases with no gene match: 7.

The chain combines TRBV3-1 with TRBJ1-1; D is ambiguous. Trimming removed 0 bases from V and 8 bases from J, with 13 bases in between. The CDR3 covers 14 residues. CDR1 and CDR2 from the germline V gene are LGHDT and YNNKEL (reference sequence). CDR3 sequence: CASSQDRRFGEAFF. DNA for the CDR3: TGTGCCAGCAGCCAAGATCGCCGTTTCGGGGAAGCTTTCTTT.

In its sample, this clonotype was seen a few times. The genes are TRBV7-3 and TRBJ2-5; 11 bases line up with TRBD2. The CDR3 runs to 15 residues. The V gene's germline CDR1 is SGHTA and CDR2 FQGTGA. J lost 2 bases, V lost 5 bases, and 4 bases had no gene match. This CDR3 is CASSNSGREQETQYF. The CDR3 DNA sequence: TGTGCCAGCAGCAATAGCGGGAGGGAACAAGAGACCCAGTACTTC.

This clonotype has just a few counts. V is TRBV11-2 and J is TRBJ2-3; 8 positions match TRBD2. This CDR3 is built from 17 residues. V lost 5 bases to trimming and J lost 4 bases; unmatched junction nucleotides: 14. Germline CDR1 reads SGHAT; CDR2 reads FQNNGV. In DNA, the CDR3 is TGTGCCAGCAGCCCCAGACGGACTAGCTATGTCTCAGATACGCAGTATTTT. The encoded protein is CASSPRRTSYVSDTQYF.

This clonotype was picked up many times. The chain combines TRBV7-9 with TRBJ1-5; D is undetermined. Germline CDR1 SEHNR, CDR2 FQNEAQ (reference sequence). Trimming pared 1 base from V and 7 bases from J, leaving 8 bases between. The CDR3 totals 13 residues. The CDR3 region is CASSLGVEQPQHF. The CDR3 DNA reads as TGTGCCAGCAGCTTAGGGGTGGAACAGCCCCAGCATTTT.

This clonotype was observed a handful of times. The V and J genes are TRBV20-1 and TRBJ2-7; 8 bases agree with TRBD1. Germline CDR1 reads DFQATT; CDR2 reads SNEGSKA (reference sequence). The CDR3 runs to 16 residues. V gave up 5 bases and J gave up 7 bases; unmatched junction bases: 19. For the CDR3, the DNA is TGCAGTGCTGAAACCCCGCAGGGGGCTGCGCTTAGAGAGCAGTACTTC. Translated: CSAETPQGAALREQYF.

This clonotype has more than one count but fewer than ten. This sequence joins TRBV24-1 and TRBJ2-2; tentatively, D is TRBD1 or TRBD2 (6 bases each). V was cut by 4 bases and J by 6 bases, with 14 bases left in between. This CDR3 is 15 amino acids long. Germline V CDR1 and CDR2: KGHDR, SFDVKD. This chain's CDR3 is CATSDPGAGAGELFF. The CDR3 DNA reads as TGTGCCACCAGTGACCCGGGGGCCGGGGCCGGGGAGCTGTTTTTT.